These 13 T cell receptor beta chains originate from one sample sequenced in a study of T cell clones after liver transplantation. The table came from immunoSEQ multiplex PCR; TCRdb's copy has only in-frame clones and leaves some out. This table holds tens of thousands of clones, almost 95% found once. The sequenced sample was CD4+ T cells from blood, obtained less than 26 months after liver transplant. These receptors all come from a human patient who received a liver transplant. Some T cells may be provided by the graft donor.

This chain links TRBV2 with TRBJ1-1, with 7 bases that match TRBD1. The CDR3 covers 13 residues. Germline V gene data show CDR1 as SNHLY and CDR2 as FYNNEI. Losses at the gene ends were 6 bases for V and 1 base for J; bases not matched to a gene: 2. The CDR3 DNA sequence: TGTGCCAGCAGCCGACAGGGGAACACTGAAGCTTTCTTT. Its translation is CASSRQGNTEAFF.

The gene calls are TRBV29-1 and TRBJ2-5, with TRBD2 identical over 13 bases. The V segment lost 0 bases and the J segment 6 bases; nucleotides outside the gene matches: 7. Germline V gene sequence: CDR1 SQVTM, CDR2 ANQGSEA. The CDR3 length is 16 residues. For the CDR3, the DNA is TGCAGCGTTGAAGAACCGGGACTAGCGGGATCACAGACCCAGTACTTC. Its protein product is CSVEEPGLAGSQTQYF.

V gene TRBV25-1 combines with J gene TRBJ2-1; 12 nucleotides align to TRBD2. The CDR3 has 16 amino acids. The germline V gene has CDR1 MGHDK and CDR2 SYGVNS. V lost 5 bases, J lost 6 bases, and 8 bases stayed unmatched. DNA of the CDR3: TGTGCCAGCAGTATACTGACTAGCGGGAGAAGCAATGAGCAGTTCTTC. Its protein product is CASSILTSGRSNEQFF.

V is TRBV7-2 and J is TRBJ2-7; 9 nucleotides line up with TRBD2. V trimming: 2 bases; J trimming: 6 bases; junction bases outside the gene matches: 8. Germline V gene data show CDR1 as SGHTA and CDR2 as FQGNSA. The CDR3 covers 15 residues. Here the CDR3 reads CASSLRREGRGEQYF. In DNA form, the CDR3 reads TGTGCCAGCAGCTTAAGGCGGGAGGGCCGTGGCGAGCAGTACTTC.

The gene calls are TRBV10-2 and TRBJ2-3; D call uncertain. Trimming removed 4 bases from V and 7 bases from J, with 6 bases in between. Germline CDR1 and CDR2: WSHSY and SAAADI. The CDR3 length is 11 residues. The CDR3 reads CASSVGHTQYF. In DNA form, the CDR3 reads TGCGCCAGCAGTGTTGGGCATACGCAGTATTTT.

The V gene is TRBV11-2, the J gene TRBJ2-5; TRBD2 aligns across 12 bases. Germline values: CDR1 SGHAT, CDR2 FQNNGV. The CDR3 has 16 residues. V trimming: 0 bases; J trimming: 4 bases; junction bases outside the gene matches: 3. CDR3 residues: CASSLDLAGGRETQYF. As DNA, the CDR3 is TGTGCCAGCAGCTTAGATCTAGCGGGAGGGCGAGAGACCCAGTACTTC.

This clone has a single count. The chain couples TRBV28 to TRBJ1-2; D is uncertain. This CDR3 spans 16 amino acids. V was pared by 3 bases and J by 4 bases, with 18 bases between. Germline loops: CDR1 MDHEN, CDR2 SYDVKM. The CDR3 bases are TGTGCCAGCAGTTTTGGTCGGTGGGGTGAAGCCTATGGCTACACCTTC. Translating gives CASSFGRWGEAYGYTF.

The V and J genes are TRBV5-1 and TRBJ1-2, with TRBD1 as a possible D gene (5 bases). Germline V CDR1 and CDR2: SGHRS, YFSETQ. The length of the CDR3 is 14 residues. The germline V and J ends were trimmed by 0 bases and 5 bases, with 11 bases remaining between them. DNA for the CDR3: TGCGCCAGCAGCTTGGATTTCAAGGGGTATGGCTACACCTTC. It translates to CASSLDFKGYGYTF.

V and J are TRBV11-2 and TRBJ1-1; 8 nucleotides agree with TRBD1. Germline V gene sequence: CDR1 SGHAT, CDR2 FQNNGV. With 6 bases clipped from V and 4 bases from J, the junction kept 10 bases outside the gene matches. This CDR3 is built from 15 residues. The CDR3, as DNA: TGTGCCAGCAGTACCACGGGGCAGGGGGCCACTGAAGCTTTCTTT. Protein: CASSTTGQGATEAFF.

V usage is TRBV18 and J usage is TRBJ2-1; 7 nucleotides line up with TRBD2. V was clipped by 2 bases and J by 12 bases; unmatched bases: 4. The CDR3 covers 12 residues. Germline V lookup: CDR1 KGHSH, CDR2 LQKENI. CDR3 loop: CASSPERGGQFF. The DNA of the CDR3 is TGTGCCAGCTCACCAGAGCGGGGTGGGCAGTTCTTC.

This chain joins TRBV10-1 and TRBJ2-3; possibly TRBD2 for D (5 bases). Germline V lookup: CDR1 WNHNN, CDR2 SYGVQD (reference sequence). Deletions cut 5 bases from V and 3 bases from J, with 9 bases between. The CDR3 is 13 residues long. The CDR3 nucleotides read TGCGCCAGCAGTATGGACTTGACAGATACGCAGTATTTT. It translates to CASSMDLTDTQYF.

The chain couples TRBV2 to TRBJ2-7; 11 bases line up with TRBD2. The V segment lost 8 bases and the J segment 0 bases; nucleotides outside the gene matches: 3. The CDR3 has 14 amino acids. Germline V gene data show CDR1 as SNHLY and CDR2 as FYNNEI. The CDR3 region has the DNA TGTGCCAGCTCAACTAGCGGGAGCTCCTACGAGCAGTACTTC. Translating gives CASSTSGSSYEQYF.

The chain links TRBV29-1 to TRBJ1-4; tentatively, D is TRBD1 (6 bases). Trimming shortened V by 7 bases and J by 0 bases, and 9 bases separated the two germline ends. The CDR3 covers 13 residues. Per germline, CDR1 SQVTM and CDR2 ANQGSEA. This CDR3 reads CSERQATNEKLFF. DNA of the CDR3: TGCAGCGAACGACAGGCAACTAATGAAAAACTGTTTTTT.